The T cell receptor (beta chain) described here comes from a study of T cell responses to AZD1222 COVID-19 vaccine. Clones were sequenced by immunoSEQ multiplex PCR, and TCRdb holds only the in-frame ones, with some missing. The table has about 170,000 clones, about 92% seen once. The sequenced sample was peripheral blood, obtained on day 0 of AZD1222 vaccination. The TCR was taken from an adult in good health.

Here the CDR3 reads CATPRERNTEAFF. In DNA form, the CDR3 reads TGTGCCACCCCAAGGGAGAGGAACACTGAAGCTTTCTTT. This sequence joins TRBV28 and TRBJ1-1; D remains ambiguous. Germline V gene lookup returns CDR1 MDHEN and CDR2 SYDVKM. V was cut by 10 bases and J by 1 base, with 13 bases left in between. The CDR3 totals 13 residues.